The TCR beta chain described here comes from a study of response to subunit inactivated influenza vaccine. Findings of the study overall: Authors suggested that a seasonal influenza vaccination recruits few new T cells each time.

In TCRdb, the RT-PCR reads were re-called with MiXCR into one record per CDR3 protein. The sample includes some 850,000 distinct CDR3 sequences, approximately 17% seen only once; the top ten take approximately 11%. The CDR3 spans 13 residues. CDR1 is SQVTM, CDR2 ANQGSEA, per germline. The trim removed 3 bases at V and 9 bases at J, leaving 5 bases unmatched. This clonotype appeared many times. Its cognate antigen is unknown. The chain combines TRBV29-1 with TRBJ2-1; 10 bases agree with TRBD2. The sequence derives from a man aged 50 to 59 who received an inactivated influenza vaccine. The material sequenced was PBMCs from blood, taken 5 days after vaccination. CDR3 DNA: TGCAGCGTTGACCTAGCGGGAGTCACTGAGCAGTTCTTC. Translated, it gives CSVDLAGVTEQFF.